Shown below are 17 T cell receptor beta chains from a single sample sequenced in a study of OX40 agonist ivuxolimab in advanced cancers. Assay: immunoSEQ multiplex PCR; the TCRdb copy retains only in-frame clones and omits some. The table lists more than 20,000 clones, 88% of them singletons. Sample: CD4+ or CD8+ T cells sorted from blood, taken in a trial of the OX40 agonist ivuxolimab. All receptors come from an adult with an advanced solid tumor such as melanoma, head and neck, liver or kidney cancer.

The chain couples TRBV7-2 to TRBJ2-1, with TRBD2 matching over 12 bases. The germline CDR1 and CDR2 sequences are SGHTA and FQGNSA. The CDR3 has 15 amino acids. Unmatched junction bases numbered 1, after V lost 3 bases and J lost 4 bases. Here the CDR3 reads CASSFGTSGYNEQFF. The CDR3 bases are TGTGCCAGCAGCTTCGGGACTAGCGGGTACAATGAGCAGTTCTTC.

The chain recombines TRBV18 with TRBJ2-5; the match to TRBD1 covers 9 bases. CDR1 and CDR2 from the germline V gene are KGHSH and LQKENI. The V segment lost 0 bases and the J segment 5 bases; nucleotides outside the gene matches: 10. This CDR3 comprises 17 residues. The CDR3, as DNA: TGTGCCAGCTCACCACCCAACGGAGGACAGGGGCGGGAGACCCAGTACTTC. This sequence encodes CASSPPNGGQGRETQYF.

The chain recombines TRBV5-6 with TRBJ1-3; TRBD1 might be the D (6 bases). The CDR3 runs 13 residues. Germline CDR1 is SGHDT and CDR2 is YYEEEE. V lost 4 bases and J 4 bases, leaving 9 bases between the germline ends. CDR3 DNA: TGTGCCAGCAGCCGGGACACGGGAAACACCATATATTTT. Amino acids: CASSRDTGNTIYF.

This chain uses TRBV28 with TRBJ1-2; no definite D call. Germline V gene data show CDR1 as MDHEN and CDR2 as SYDVKM. The CDR3 contains 12 residues. V shed 5 bases and J shed 3 bases, with 7 bases lying between them. CDR3 DNA sequence: TGTGCCAGCAGTCCGTTATACTATGGCTACACCTTC. It translates to CASSPLYYGYTF.

This chain links TRBV28 with TRBJ2-7; weak D call: TRBD1 (5 bases). The V gene's germline CDR1 is MDHEN and CDR2 SYDVKM. This CDR3 has 15 residues. Trimming stripped 6 bases from V and 5 bases from J, with 20 bases between. As DNA, the CDR3 is TGTGCCAGCAGACCAGGGCGCCCGCCGAGAAACGAGCAGTACTTC. This gives the protein CASRPGRPPRNEQYF.

This clone was detected once. This chain connects TRBV5-1 to TRBJ2-7, with TRBD2 matching 7 bases. The CDR3 has 15 residues. V gave up 1 base and J gave up 7 bases; unmatched junction bases: 11. Germline V lookup: CDR1 SGHRS, CDR2 YFSETQ. The CDR3 DNA sequence: TGCGCCAGCAGCTTGCAGGGTTTCCCCGGGAGGGAGCAGTACTTC. This sequence encodes CASSLQGFPGREQYF.

The CDR3 loop reads CASSQQLAGRYNEQFF. The CDR3 bases are TGCGCCAGCAGCCAGCAACTAGCGGGACGATACAATGAGCAGTTCTTC. The chain joins TRBV4-3 to TRBJ2-1; 10 bases fit TRBD2. V was clipped by 3 bases and J by 4 bases; unmatched bases: 6. The length of the CDR3 is 16 residues. Germline V lookup: CDR1 LGHNA, CDR2 YSLEER.

J is TRBJ2-1 and V is TRBV5-5, with a possible D match to TRBD2 (5 bases). This CDR3 region has 14 residues. CDR1 is SGHKS, CDR2 YYEKEE, per germline (reference sequence). V was clipped by 5 bases and J by 10 bases, with 19 bases between them. The CDR3 spells CASSSVPDRGEQFF. CDR3 nucleotides: TGTGCCAGCAGTAGCGTTCCGGACCGGGGAGAGCAGTTCTTC.

This chain connects TRBV19 to TRBJ2-3, with 8 bases fitting TRBD1. V dropped 5 bases and J dropped 6; count of bases not matched to a gene: 16. CDR3 length: 17 amino acids. Germline V gives CDR1 LNHDA, CDR2 SQIVND (reference sequence). The DNA of the CDR3 is TGTGCCAGTAGTGCACGGACAGGGCCCACATGGTTGGATACGCAGTATTTT. Translation gives CASSARTGPTWLDTQYF.

This chain uses TRBV18 with TRBJ2-4; D is unresolved. The CDR3 loop spans 16 amino acids. The ends were cut back, 3 bases at V and 0 bases at J, with 12 bases in the middle. Germline values: CDR1 KGHSH, CDR2 LQKENI. The CDR3 nucleotides read TGTGCCAGCTCACCCAGAAATGGGCTAGCCAAAAACATTCAGTACTTC. Translating gives CASSPRNGLAKNIQYF.

The chain uses TRBV28 and TRBJ1-6; D remains unclear. Germline V gene sequence: CDR1 MDHEN, CDR2 SYDVKM. This CDR3 is built from 14 residues. V was trimmed by 6 bases and J by 6 bases, leaving 12 bases between them. CDR3 sequence: CASSNHGLNSPLHF. The CDR3 bases are TGTGCCAGCAGCAACCACGGACTTAATTCACCCCTCCACTTT. The complete variable domain, with remaining parts taken from reference TRBV28 and TRBJ1-6, reads DVKVTQSSRYLVKRTGEKVFLECVQDMDHENMFWYRQDPGLGLRLIYFSYDVKMKEKGDIPEGYSVSREKKERFSLILESASTNQTSMYLCASSNHGLNSPLHFGNGTRLTVT.

V and J are TRBV27 and TRBJ1-5; the D is unclear. Germline values: CDR1 MNHEY, CDR2 SMNVEV (reference sequence). The germline V and J ends were trimmed by 5 bases and 7 bases, with 9 bases remaining between them. CDR3 length: 12 residues. The CDR3 sequence: CASSLVGQPQHF. The CDR3 coding sequence is TGTGCCAGCAGTCTAGTTGGACAGCCCCAGCATTTT.

The chain has TRBV19 and TRBJ2-1; 8 bases align to TRBD2. J gave up 6 bases and V 6 bases, and 13 bases lay outside the gene matches. This CDR3 contains 16 residues. CDR1 is LNHDA, CDR2 SQIVND, per germline (reference sequence). The CDR3 bases are TGTGCCAGTAGAAGGAGGGGGACTAGTGGTATCAATGAGCAGTTCTTC. It yields the protein CASRRRGTSGINEQFF.

V gene TRBV4-1 combines with J gene TRBJ2-3; 8 positions match TRBD2. Germline V gives CDR1 MGHRA, CDR2 YSYEKL. The CDR3 has 15 amino acids. The V segment lost 2 bases and the J segment 6 bases; nucleotides outside the gene matches: 7. CDR3 region: CASSQRYGRADTQYF. Here the CDR3 DNA reads TGCGCCAGCAGCCAACGCTACGGGAGGGCGGATACGCAGTATTTT.

The V call is TRBV4-1, the J call TRBJ2-5; no definite D call. Trimming removed 3 bases from V and 4 bases from J, with 9 bases in between. This CDR3 spans 13 amino acids. Germline V CDR1 and CDR2: MGHRA, YSYEKL. The CDR3 is CASSQVPGETQYF. DNA for the CDR3: TGCGCCAGCAGCCAGGTCCCGGGAGAGACCCAGTACTTC.

This clone was found once. The V call is TRBV4-1, the J call TRBJ2-3; TRBD1 aligns across 8 bases. The V and J ends lost 0 bases and 6 bases, in that order; junction bases with no gene match: 8. The CDR3 is made up of 16 amino acids. Per the germline V gene, CDR1 is MGHRA and CDR2 is YSYEKL. The CDR3 region is CASSQERTGMFDTQYF. The CDR3 DNA sequence: TGCGCCAGCAGCCAAGAGAGGACAGGGATGTTTGATACGCAGTATTTT.

This clone has a handful of counts. The chain combines TRBV2 with TRBJ1-1; 7 bases are a match to TRBD1. From germline, CDR1 is SNHLY and CDR2 FYNNEI. The CDR3 is 13 residues long. V shed 6 bases, J shed 0 bases, and the junction held 1 base outside the gene matches. Here the CDR3 DNA reads TGTGCCAGCAGGGGACAGATGAACACTGAAGCTTTCTTT. As protein: CASRGQMNTEAFF.